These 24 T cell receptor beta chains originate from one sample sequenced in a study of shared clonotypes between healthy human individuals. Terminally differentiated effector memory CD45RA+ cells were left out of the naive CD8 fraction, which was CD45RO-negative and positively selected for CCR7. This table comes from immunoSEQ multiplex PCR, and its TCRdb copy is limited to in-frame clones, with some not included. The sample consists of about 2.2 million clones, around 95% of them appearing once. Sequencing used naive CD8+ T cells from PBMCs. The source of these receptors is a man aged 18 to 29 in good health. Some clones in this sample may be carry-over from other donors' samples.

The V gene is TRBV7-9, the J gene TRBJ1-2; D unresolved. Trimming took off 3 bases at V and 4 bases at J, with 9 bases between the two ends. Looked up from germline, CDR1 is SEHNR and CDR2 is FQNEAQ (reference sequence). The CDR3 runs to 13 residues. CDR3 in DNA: TGTGCCAGCAGCTTCAGTCAAAGCTATGGCTACACCTTC. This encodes CASSFSQSYGYTF.

This CDR3 is CASSFWPSGSSSYNEQFF. CDR3 nucleotide sequence: TGCGCCAGCAGCTTTTGGCCTAGCGGGAGTTCCTCCTACAATGAGCAGTTCTTC. The chain couples TRBV5-1 to TRBJ2-1, with 10 bases lining up with TRBD2. J gave up 0 bases and V 2 bases, and 8 bases lay outside the gene matches. Germline V CDR1 and CDR2: SGHRS, YFSETQ. The length of the CDR3 is 18 residues.

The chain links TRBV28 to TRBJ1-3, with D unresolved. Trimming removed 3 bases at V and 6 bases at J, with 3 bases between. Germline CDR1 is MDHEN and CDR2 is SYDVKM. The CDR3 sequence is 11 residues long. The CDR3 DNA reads TGTGCCAGCAGTTTTGCAAACACCATATATTTT. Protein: CASSFANTIYF.

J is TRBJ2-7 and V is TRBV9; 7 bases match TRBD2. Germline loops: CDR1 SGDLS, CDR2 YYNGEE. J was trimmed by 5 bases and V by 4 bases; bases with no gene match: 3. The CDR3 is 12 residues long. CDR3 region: CASSPGTNEQYF. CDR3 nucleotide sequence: TGTGCCAGCAGCCCGGGGACTAACGAGCAGTACTTC. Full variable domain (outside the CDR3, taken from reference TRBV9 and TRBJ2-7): DSGVTQTPKHLITATGQRVTLRCSPRSGDLSVYWYQQSLDQGLQFLIQYYNGEERAKGNILERFSAQQFPDLHSELNLSSLELGDSALYFCASSPGTNEQYFGPGTRLTVT.

CDR3 loop: CASSLEGFWKKLFF. In nucleotides, the CDR3 is TGTGCCAGCAGTTTGGAGGGGTTTTGGAAAAAACTGTTTTTT. The chain links TRBV28 to TRBJ1-4; weak D call: TRBD1 (5 bases). The CDR3 totals 14 residues. Germline V lookup: CDR1 MDHEN, CDR2 SYDVKM. V lost 3 bases and J 9 bases, leaving 14 bases between the germline ends.

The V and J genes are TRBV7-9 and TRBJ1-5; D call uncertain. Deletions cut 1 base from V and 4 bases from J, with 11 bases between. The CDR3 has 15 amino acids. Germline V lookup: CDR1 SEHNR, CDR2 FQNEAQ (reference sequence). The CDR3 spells CASSLGGQNNQPQHF. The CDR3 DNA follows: TGTGCCAGCAGCTTAGGAGGTCAGAATAATCAGCCCCAGCATTTT.

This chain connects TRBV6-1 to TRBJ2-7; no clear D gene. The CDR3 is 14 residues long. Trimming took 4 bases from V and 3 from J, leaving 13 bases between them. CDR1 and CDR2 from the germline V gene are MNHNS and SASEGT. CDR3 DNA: TGTGCCAGCAGTGCTGGGCCCTTGGGCTACGAGCAGTACTTC. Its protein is CASSAGPLGYEQYF.

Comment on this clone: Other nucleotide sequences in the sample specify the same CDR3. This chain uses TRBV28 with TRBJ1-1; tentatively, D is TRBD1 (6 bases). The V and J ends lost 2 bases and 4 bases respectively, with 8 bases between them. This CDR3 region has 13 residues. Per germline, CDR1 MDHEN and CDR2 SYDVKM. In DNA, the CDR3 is TGTGCCAGCAGTTTAACAGGGTCCACTGAAGCTTTCTTT. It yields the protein CASSLTGSTEAFF.

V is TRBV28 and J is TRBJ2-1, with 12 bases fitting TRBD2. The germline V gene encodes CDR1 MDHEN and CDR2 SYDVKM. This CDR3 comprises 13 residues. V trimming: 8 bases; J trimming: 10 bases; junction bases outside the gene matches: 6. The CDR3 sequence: CASGLAGTGEQFF. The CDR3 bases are TGTGCCAGCGGACTAGCGGGAACAGGAGAGCAGTTCTTC.

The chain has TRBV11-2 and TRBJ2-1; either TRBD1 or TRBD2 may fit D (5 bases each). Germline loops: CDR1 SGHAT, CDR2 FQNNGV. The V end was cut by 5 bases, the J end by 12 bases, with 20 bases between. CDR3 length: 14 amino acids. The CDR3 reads CASSEGTYIGAQFF. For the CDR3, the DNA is TGTGCCAGCAGCGAAGGGACCTATATTGGCGCGCAGTTCTTC. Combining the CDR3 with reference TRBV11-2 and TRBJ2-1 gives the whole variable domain EAGVAQSPRYKIIEKRQSVAFWCNPISGHATLYWYQQILGQGPKLLIQFQNNGVVDDSQLPKDRFSAERLKGVDSTLKIQPAKLEDSAVYLCASSEGTYIGAQFFGPGTRLTVL.

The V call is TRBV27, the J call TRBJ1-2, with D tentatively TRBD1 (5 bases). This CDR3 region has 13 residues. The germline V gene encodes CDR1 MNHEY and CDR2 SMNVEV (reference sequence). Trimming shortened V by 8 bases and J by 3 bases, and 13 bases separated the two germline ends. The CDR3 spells CASGGVSDYGYTF. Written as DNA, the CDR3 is TGTGCCAGCGGAGGGGTGAGTGACTATGGCTACACCTTC.

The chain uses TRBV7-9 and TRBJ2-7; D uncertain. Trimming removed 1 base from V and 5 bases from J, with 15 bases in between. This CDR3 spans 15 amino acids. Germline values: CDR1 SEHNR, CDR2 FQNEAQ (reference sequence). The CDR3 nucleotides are TGTGCCAGCAGCTTAGGTTCACTAAGCGTCGACGAGCAGTACTTC. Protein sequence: CASSLGSLSVDEQYF.

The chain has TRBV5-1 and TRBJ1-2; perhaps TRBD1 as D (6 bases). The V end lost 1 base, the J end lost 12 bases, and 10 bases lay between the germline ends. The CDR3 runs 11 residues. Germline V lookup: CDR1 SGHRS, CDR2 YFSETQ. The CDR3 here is CASSLKGVDTF. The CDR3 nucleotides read TGCGCCAGCAGCTTGAAGGGGGTCGACACCTTC.

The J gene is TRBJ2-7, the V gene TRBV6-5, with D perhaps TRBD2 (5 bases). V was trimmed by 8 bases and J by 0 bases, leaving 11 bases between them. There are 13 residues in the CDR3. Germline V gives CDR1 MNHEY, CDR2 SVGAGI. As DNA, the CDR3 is TGTGCCAGCTCGGGAAGTAGCTCCTACGAGCAGTACTTC. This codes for CASSGSSSYEQYF.

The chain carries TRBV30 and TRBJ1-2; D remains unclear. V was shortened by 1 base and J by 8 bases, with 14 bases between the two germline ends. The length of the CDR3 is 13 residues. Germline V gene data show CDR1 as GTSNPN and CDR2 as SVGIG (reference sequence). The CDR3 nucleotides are TGTGCCTGGAGTGGGGAAGTCTTAGGGGGCTACACCTTC. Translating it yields CAWSGEVLGGYTF.

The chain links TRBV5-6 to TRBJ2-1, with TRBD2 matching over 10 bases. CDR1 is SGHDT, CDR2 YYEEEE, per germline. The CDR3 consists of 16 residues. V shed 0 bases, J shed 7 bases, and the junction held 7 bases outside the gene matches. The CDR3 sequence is CASSLGPAGGANEQFF. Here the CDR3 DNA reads TGTGCCAGCAGCTTGGGGCCAGCGGGAGGGGCGAATGAGCAGTTCTTC.

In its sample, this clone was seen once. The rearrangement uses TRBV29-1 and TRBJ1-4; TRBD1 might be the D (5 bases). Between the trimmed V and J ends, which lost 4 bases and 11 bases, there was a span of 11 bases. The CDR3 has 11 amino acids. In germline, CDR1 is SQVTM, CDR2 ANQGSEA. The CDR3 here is CSVGEGPKLFF. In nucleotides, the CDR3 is TGCAGCGTTGGGGAGGGACCGAAACTGTTTTTT.

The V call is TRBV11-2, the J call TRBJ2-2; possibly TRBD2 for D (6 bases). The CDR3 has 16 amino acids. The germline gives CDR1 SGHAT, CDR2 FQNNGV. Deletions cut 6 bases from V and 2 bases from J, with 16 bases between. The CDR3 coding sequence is TGTGCCAGCAGTCTTGATCCGGGACTCAACACCGGGGAGCTGTTTTTT. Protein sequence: CASSLDPGLNTGELFF. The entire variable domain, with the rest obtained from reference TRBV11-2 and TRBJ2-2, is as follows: EAGVAQSPRYKIIEKRQSVAFWCNPISGHATLYWYQQILGQGPKLLIQFQNNGVVDDSQLPKDRFSAERLKGVDSTLKIQPAKLEDSAVYLCASSLDPGLNTGELFFGEGSRLTVL.

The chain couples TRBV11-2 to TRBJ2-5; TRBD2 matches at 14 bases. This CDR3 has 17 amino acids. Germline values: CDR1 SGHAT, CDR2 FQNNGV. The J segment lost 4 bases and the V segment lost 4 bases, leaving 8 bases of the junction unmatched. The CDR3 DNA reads TGTGCCAGCAGCTCCGGACTAGCGGGAGGTGGGGCAGAGACCCAGTACTTC. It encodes CASSSGLAGGGAETQYF.

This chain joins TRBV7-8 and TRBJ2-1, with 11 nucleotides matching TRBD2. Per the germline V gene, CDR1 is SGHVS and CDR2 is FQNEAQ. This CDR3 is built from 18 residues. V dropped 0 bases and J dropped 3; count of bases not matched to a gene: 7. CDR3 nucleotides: TGTGCCAGCAGCTTAGCTCCGGGACTAGCGGACCGCTACAATGAGCAGTTCTTC. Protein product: CASSLAPGLADRYNEQFF. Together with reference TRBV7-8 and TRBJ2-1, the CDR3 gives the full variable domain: GAGVSQSPRYKVAKRGQDVALRCDPISGHVSLFWYQQALGQGPEFLTYFQNEAQLDKSGLPSDRFFAERPEGSVSTLKIQRTQQEDSAVYLCASSLAPGLADRYNEQFFGPGTRLTVL.

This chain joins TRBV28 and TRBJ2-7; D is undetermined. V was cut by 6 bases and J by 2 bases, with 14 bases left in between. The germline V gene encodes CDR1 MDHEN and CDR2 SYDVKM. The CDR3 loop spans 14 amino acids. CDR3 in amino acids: CASRNQLPTYEQYF. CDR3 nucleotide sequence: TGTGCCAGCAGGAACCAGCTCCCAACCTACGAGCAGTACTTC.

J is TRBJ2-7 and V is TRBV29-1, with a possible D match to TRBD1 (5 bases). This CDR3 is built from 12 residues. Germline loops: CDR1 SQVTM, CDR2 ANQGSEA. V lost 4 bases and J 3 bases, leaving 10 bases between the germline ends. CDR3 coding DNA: TGCAGCGTTGGGCGACAGAGCTACGAGCAGTACTTC. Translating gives CSVGRQSYEQYF.

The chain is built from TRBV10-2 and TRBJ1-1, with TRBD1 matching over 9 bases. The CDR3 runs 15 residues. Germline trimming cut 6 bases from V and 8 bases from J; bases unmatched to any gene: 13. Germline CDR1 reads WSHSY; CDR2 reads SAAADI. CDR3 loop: CASRKITGQGQEAFF. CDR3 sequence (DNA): TGCGCCAGCAGGAAGATTACCGGACAGGGGCAAGAAGCTTTCTTT.

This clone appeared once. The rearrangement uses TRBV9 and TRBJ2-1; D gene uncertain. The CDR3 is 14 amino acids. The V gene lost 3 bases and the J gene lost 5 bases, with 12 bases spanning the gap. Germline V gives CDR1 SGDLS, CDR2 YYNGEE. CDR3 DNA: TGTGCCAGCAGCGGTACGGGCGCCCACAATGAGCAGTTCTTC. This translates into CASSGTGAHNEQFF.